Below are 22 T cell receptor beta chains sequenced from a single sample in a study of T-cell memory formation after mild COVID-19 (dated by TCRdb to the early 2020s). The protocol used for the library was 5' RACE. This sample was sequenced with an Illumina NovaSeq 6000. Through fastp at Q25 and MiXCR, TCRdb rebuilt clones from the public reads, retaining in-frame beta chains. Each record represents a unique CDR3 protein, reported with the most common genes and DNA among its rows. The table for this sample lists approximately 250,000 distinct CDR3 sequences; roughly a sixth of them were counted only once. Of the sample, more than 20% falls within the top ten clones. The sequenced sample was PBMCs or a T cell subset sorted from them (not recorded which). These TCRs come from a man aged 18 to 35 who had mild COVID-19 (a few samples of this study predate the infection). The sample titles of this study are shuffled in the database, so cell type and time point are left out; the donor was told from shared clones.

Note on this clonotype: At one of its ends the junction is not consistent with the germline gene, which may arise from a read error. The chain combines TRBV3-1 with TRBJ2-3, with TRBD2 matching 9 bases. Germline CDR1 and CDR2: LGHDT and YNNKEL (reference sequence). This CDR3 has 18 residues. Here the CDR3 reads CASSEDWWLAGRTDTQYF. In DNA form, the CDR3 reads TGTGCCAGCAGCGAAGATTGGTGGCTAGCGGGGCGCACAGATACGCAGTATTTT.

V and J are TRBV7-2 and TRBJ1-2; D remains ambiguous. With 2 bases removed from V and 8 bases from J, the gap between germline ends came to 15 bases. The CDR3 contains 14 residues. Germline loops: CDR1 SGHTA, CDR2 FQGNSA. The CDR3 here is CASSLMTSPGGYTF. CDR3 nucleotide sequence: TGTGCCAGCAGCTTAATGACTAGTCCAGGCGGCTACACCTTC.

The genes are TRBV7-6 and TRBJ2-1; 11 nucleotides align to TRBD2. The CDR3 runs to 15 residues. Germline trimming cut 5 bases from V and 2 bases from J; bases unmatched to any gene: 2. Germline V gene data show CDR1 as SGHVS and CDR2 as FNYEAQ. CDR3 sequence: CASSRSGGAYNEQFF. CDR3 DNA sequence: TGTGCCAGCAGCCGTAGCGGGGGGGCCTACAATGAGCAGTTCTTC. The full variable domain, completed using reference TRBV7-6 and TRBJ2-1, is GAGVSQSPRYKVTKRGQDVALRCDPISGHVSLYWYRQALGQGPEFLTYFNYEAQQDKSGLPNDRFSAERPEGSISTLTIQRTEQRDSAMYRCASSRSGGAYNEQFFGPGTRLTVL.

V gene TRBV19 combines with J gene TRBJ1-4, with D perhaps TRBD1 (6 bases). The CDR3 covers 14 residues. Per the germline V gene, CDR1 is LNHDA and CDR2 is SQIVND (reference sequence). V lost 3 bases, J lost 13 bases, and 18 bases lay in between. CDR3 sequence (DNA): TGTGCCAGTAGTATCTCCGACGGAGGAGGGGGACTGTTTTTT. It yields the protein CASSISDGGGGLFF. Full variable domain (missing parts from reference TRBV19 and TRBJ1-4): DGGITQSPKYLFRKEGQNVTLSCEQNLNHDAMYWYRQDPGQGLRLIYYSQIVNDFQKGDIAEGYSVSREKKESFPLTVTSAQKNPTAFYLCASSISDGGGGLFFGSGTQLSVL.

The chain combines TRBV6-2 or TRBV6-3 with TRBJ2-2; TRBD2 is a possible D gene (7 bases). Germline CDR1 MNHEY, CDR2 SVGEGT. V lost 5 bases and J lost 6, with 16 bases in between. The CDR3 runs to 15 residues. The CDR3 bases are TGTGCCAGCAGTCGACACACCGGGGGGCCCGGGGAGCTGTTTTTT. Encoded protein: CASSRHTGGPGELFF.

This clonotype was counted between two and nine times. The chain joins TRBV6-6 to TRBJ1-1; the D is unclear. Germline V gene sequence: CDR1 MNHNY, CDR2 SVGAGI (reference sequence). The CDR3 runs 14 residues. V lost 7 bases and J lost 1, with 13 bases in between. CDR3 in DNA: TGTGCCAGCATGTGGACCGGTAGGAACACTGAAGCTTTCTTT. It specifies CASMWTGRNTEAFF.

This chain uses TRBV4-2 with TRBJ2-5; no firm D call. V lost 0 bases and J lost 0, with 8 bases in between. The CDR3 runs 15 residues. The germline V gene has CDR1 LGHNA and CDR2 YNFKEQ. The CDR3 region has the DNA TGTGCCAGCAGCCAAGATCGGGCTAACCAAGAGACCCAGTACTTC. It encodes CASSQDRANQETQYF.

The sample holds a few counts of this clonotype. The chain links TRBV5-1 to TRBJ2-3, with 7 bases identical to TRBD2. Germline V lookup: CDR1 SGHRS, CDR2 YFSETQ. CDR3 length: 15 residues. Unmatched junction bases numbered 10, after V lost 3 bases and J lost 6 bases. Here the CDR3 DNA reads TGCGCCAGCAGCTGGATCATGCGGGGGAGTGATACGCAGTATTTT. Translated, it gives CASSWIMRGSDTQYF.

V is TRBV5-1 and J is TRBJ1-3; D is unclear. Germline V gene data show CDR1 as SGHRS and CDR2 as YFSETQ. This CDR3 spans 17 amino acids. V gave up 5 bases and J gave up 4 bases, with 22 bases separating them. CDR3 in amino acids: CASRGSWARFRGNTIYF. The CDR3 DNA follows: TGCGCCAGCAGAGGTTCCTGGGCAAGATTCCGGGGAAACACCATATATTTT. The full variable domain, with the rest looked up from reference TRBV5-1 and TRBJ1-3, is KAGVTQTPRYLIKTRGQQVTLSCSPISGHRSVSWYQQTPGQGLQFLFEYFSETQRNKGNFPGRFSGRQFSNSRSEMNVSTLELGDSALYLCASRGSWARFRGNTIYFGEGSWLTVV.

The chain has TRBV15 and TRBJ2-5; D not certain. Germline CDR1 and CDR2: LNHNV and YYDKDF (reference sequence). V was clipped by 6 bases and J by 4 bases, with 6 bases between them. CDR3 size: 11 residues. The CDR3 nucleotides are TGTGCCACCAGGAAGGGAGAGACCCAGTACTTC. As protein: CATRKGETQYF.

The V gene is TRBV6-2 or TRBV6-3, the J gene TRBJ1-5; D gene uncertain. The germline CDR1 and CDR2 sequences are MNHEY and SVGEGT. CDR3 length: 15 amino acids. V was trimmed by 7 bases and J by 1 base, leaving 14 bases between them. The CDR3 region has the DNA TGTGCCAGCAAGTCAGGCACGTCGAGCAATCAGCCCCAGCATTTT. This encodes CASKSGTSSNQPQHF.

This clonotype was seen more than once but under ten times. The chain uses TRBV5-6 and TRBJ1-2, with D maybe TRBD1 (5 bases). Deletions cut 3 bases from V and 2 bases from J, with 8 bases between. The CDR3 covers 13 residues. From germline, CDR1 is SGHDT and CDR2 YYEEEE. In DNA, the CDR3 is TGTGCCAGCAGCTCACAGGAAAACTATGGCTACACCTTC. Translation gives CASSSQENYGYTF.

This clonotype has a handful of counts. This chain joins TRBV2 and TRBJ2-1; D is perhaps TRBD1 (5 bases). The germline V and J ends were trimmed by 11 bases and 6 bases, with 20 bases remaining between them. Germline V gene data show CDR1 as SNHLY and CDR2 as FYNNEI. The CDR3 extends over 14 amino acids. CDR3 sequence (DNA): TGTGCCGGCTCGCAAGGGGAAAGGTTCAATGAGCAGTTCTTC. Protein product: CAGSQGERFNEQFF.

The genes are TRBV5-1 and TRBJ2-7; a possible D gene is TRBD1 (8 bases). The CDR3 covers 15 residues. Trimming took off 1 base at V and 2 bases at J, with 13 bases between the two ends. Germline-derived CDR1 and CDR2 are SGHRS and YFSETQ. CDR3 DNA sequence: TGCGCCAGCAGCTTGAGTACAGGGGGGGCCTACGAGCAGTACGTC. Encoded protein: CASSLSTGGAYEQYV.

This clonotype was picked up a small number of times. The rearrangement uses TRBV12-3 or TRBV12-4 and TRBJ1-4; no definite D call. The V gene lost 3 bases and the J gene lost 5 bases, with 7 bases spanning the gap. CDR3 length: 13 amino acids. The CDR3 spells CASSLSGNEKLFF. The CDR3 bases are TGTGCCAGCAGTTTGTCGGGGAATGAAAAACTGTTTTTT.

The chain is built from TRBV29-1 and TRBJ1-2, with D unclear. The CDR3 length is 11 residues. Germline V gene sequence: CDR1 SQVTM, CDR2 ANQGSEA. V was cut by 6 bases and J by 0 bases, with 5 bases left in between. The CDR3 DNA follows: TGCAGCGTGGGTACTAACTATGGCTACACCTTC. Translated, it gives CSVGTNYGYTF. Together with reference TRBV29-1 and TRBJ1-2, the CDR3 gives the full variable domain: SAVISQKPSRDICQRGTSLTIQCQVDSQVTMMFWYRQQPGQSLTLIATANQGSEATYESGFVIDKFPISRPNLTFSTLTVSNMSPEDSSIYLCSVGTNYGYTFGSGTRLTVV.

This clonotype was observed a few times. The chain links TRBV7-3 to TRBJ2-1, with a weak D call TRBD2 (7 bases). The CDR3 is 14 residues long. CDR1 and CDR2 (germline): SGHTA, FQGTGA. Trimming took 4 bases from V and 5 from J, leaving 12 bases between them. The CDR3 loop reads CASSWTRTDNEQFF. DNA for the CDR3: TGTGCCAGCAGCTGGACTAGGACAGACAATGAGCAGTTCTTC.

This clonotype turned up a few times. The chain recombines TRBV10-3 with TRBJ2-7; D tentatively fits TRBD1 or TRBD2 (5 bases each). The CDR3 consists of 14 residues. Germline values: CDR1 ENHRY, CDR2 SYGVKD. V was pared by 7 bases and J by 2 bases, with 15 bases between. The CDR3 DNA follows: TGTGCCATCACCTCTGGACGGGGCCCCTACGAGCAGTACTTC. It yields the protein CAITSGRGPYEQYF.

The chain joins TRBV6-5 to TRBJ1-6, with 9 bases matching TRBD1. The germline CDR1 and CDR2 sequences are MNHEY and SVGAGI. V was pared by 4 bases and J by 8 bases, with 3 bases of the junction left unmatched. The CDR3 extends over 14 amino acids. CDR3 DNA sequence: TGTGCCAGCAGTTTCTGGACAGGGGATTCACCCCTCCACTTT. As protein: CASSFWTGDSPLHF.

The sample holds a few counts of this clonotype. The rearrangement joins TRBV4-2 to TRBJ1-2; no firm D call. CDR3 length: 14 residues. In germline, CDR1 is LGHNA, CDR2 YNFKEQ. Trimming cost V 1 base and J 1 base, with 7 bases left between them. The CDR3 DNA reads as TGTGCCAGCAGCCAAGGGCCAGTTAACTATGGCTACACCTTC. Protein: CASSQGPVNYGYTF.

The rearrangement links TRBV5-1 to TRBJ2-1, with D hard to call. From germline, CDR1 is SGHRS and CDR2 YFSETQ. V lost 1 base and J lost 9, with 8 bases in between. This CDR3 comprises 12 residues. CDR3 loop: CASSLSLGEQFF. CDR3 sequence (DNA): TGCGCCAGCAGCTTGTCTTTGGGTGAGCAGTTCTTC. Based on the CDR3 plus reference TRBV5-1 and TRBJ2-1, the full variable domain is KAGVTQTPRYLIKTRGQQVTLSCSPISGHRSVSWYQQTPGQGLQFLFEYFSETQRNKGNFPGRFSGRQFSNSRSEMNVSTLELGDSALYLCASSLSLGEQFFGPGTRLTVL.

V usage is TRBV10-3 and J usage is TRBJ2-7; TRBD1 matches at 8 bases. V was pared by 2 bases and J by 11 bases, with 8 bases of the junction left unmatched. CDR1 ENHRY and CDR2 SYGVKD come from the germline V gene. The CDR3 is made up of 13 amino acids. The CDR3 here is CAISEGDRPFKYV. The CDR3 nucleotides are TGTGCCATCAGTGAGGGGGACAGGCCGTTTAAGTACGTC.